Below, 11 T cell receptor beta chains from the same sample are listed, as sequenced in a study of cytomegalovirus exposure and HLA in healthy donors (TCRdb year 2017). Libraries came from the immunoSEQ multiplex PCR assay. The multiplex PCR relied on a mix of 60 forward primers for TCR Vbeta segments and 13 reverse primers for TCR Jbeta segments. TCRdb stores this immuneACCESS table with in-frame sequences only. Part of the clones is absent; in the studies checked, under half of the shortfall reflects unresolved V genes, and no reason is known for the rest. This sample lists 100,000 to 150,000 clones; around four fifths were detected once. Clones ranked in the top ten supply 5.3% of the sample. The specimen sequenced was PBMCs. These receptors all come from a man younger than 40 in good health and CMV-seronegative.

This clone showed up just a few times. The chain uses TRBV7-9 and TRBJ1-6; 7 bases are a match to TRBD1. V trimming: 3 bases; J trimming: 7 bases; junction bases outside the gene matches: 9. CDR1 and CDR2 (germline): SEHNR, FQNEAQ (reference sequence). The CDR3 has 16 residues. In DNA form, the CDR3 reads TGTGCCAGCAGCTTTCAGGGGGAATGGAGGAATTCACCCCTCCACTTT. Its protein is CASSFQGEWRNSPLHF.

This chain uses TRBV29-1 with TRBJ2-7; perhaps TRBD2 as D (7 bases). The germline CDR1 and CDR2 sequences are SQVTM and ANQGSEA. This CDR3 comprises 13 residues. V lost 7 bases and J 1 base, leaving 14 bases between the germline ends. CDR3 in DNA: TGCAGCGCCGTAGGGGGGGCTTCCTACGAGCAGTACTTC. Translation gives CSAVGGASYEQYF.

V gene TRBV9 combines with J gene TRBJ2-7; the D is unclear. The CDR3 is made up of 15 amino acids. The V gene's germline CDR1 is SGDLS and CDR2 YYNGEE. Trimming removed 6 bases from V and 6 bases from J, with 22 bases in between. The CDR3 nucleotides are TGTGCCAGCACCTTGAACCGGGTCAACGACTCCGAGCAGTACTTC. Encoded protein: CASTLNRVNDSEQYF.

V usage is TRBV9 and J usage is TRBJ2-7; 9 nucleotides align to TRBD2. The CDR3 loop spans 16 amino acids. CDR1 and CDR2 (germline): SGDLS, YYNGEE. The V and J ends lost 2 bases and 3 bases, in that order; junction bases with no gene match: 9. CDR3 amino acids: CASSVGVSSGVYEQYF. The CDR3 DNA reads TGTGCCAGCAGCGTGGGGGTGTCTAGCGGGGTCTACGAGCAGTACTTC.

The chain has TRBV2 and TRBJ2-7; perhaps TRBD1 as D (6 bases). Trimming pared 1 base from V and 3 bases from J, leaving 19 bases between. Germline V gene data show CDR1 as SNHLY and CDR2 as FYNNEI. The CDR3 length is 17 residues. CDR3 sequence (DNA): TGTGCCAGCAGTGAAGTAGGGGTGGCAGGGGAAGGCTACGAGCAGTACTTC. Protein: CASSEVGVAGEGYEQYF.

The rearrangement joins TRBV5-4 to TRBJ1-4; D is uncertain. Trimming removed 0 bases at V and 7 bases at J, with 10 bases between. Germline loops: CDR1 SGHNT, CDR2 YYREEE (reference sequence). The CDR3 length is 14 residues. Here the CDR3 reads CASSLGGRAEKLFF. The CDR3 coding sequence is TGTGCCAGCAGCTTGGGAGGGCGCGCTGAAAAACTGTTTTTT.

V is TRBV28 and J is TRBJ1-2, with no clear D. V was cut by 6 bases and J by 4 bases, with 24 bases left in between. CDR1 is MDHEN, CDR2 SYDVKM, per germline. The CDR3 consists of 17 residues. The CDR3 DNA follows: TGTGCCAGCAGCTACACACGTGGCAGGCCCTCGTCCTATGGCTACACCTTC. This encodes CASSYTRGRPSSYGYTF.

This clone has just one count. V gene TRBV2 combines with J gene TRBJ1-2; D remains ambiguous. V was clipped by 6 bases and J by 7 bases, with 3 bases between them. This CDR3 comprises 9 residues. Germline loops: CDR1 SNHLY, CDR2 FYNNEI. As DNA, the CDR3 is TGTGCCAGCAGGGCTGGCTACACCTTC. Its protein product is CASRAGYTF.

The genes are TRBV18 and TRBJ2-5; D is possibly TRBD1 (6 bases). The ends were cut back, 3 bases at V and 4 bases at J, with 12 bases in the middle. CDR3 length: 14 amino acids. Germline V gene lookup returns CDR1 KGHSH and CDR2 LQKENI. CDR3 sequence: CASSPTGQRETQYF. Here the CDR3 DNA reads TGTGCCAGCTCACCCACCGGACAGAGAGAGACCCAGTACTTC.

The CDR3, as DNA: TGCGCCAGCAGCAGGACATTTACGTCTTACGAGCAGTACTTC. The encoded protein is CASSRTFTSYEQYF. The rearrangement uses TRBV4-1 and TRBJ2-7, with D maybe TRBD1 (5 bases). Trimming removed 5 bases from V and 4 bases from J, with 15 bases in between. CDR1 and CDR2 from the germline V gene are MGHRA and YSYEKL. The CDR3 loop spans 14 amino acids.

DNA of the CDR3: TGTGCCACCAGCAGAGAAGGGGGCGACGAAAAACTGTTTTTT. It translates to CATSREGGDEKLFF. The chain has TRBV15 and TRBJ1-4, with TRBD1 matching over 7 bases. CDR3 length: 14 residues. J was trimmed by 8 bases and V by 0 bases; bases with no gene match: 3. The germline V gene encodes CDR1 LNHNV and CDR2 YYDKDF (reference sequence).